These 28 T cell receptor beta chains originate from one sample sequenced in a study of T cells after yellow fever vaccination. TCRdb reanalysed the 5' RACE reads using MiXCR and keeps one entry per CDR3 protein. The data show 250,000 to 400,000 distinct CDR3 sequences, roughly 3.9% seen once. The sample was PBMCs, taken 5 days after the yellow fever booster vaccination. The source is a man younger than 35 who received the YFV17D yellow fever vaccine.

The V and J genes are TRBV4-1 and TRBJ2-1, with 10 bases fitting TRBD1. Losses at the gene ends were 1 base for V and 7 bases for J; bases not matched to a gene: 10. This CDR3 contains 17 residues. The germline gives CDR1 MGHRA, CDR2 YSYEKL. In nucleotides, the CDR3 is TGCGCCAGCAGCCAAGGGCCCGGGACAGGGGCCGGGAATGAGCAGTTCTTC. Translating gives CASSQGPGTGAGNEQFF.

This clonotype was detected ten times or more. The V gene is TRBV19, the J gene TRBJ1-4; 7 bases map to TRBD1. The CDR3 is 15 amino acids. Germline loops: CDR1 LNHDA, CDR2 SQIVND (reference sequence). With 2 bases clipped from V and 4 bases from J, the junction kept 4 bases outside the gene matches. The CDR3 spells CASSIRDSNNEKLFF. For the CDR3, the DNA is TGTGCCAGTAGTATACGGGACAGTAATAATGAAAAACTGTTTTTT.

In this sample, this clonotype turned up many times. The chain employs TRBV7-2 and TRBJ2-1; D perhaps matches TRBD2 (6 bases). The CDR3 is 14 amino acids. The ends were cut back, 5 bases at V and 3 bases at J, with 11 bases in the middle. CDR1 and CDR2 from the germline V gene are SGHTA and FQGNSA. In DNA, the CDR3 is TGTGCCAGCAGCGCGACTAGAAACTACAATGAGCAGTTCTTC. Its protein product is CASSATRNYNEQFF.

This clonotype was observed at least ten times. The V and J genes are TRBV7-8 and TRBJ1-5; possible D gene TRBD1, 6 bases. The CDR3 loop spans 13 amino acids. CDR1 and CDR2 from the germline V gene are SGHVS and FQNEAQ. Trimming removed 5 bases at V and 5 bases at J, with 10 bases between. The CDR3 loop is CASSPGQHQPQHF. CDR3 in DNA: TGTGCCAGCAGCCCCGGACAGCATCAGCCCCAGCATTTT.

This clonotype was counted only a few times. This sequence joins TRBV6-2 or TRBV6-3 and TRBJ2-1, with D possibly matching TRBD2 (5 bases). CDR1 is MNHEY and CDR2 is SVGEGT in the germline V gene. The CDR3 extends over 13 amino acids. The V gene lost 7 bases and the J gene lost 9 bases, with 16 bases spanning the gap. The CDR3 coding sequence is TGTGCCAGCACCCTTACTAGGCTCGGTGAGCAGTTCTTC. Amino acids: CASTLTRLGEQFF.

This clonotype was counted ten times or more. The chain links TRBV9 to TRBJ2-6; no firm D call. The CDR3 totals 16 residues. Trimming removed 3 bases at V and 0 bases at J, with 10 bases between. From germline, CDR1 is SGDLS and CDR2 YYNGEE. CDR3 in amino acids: CASSAALSSGANVLTF. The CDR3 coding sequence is TGTGCCAGCAGCGCAGCATTAAGCTCTGGGGCCAACGTCCTGACTTTC.

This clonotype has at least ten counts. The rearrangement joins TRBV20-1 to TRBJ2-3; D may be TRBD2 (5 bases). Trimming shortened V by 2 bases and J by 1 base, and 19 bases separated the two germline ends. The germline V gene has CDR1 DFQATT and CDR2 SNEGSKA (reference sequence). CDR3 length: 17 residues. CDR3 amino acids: CSARSPGFKGGTDTQYF. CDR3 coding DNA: TGCAGTGCTAGAAGTCCAGGATTCAAGGGAGGCACAGATACGCAGTATTTT.

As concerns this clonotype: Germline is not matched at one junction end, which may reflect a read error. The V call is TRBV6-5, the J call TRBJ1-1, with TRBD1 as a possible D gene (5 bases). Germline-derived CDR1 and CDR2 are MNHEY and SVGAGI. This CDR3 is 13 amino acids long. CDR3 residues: CASSYRGGTEAYF. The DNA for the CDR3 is TGTGCCAGCAGTTACAGGGGTGGAACTGAAGCTTACTTT.

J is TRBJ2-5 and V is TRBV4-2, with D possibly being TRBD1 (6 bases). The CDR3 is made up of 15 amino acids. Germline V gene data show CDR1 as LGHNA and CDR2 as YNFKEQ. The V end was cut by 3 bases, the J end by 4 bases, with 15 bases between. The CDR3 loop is CASSQDSTGLETQYF. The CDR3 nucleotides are TGTGCCAGCAGCCAGGATAGTACAGGGTTAGAGACCCAGTACTTC.

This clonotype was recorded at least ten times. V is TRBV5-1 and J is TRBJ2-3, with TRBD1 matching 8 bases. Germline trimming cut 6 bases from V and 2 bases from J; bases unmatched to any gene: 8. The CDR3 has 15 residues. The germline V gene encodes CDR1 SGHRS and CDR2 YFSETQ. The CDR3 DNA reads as TGCGCCAGCACTGACAGGGGAGTCTACACAGATACGCAGTATTTT. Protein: CASTDRGVYTDTQYF.

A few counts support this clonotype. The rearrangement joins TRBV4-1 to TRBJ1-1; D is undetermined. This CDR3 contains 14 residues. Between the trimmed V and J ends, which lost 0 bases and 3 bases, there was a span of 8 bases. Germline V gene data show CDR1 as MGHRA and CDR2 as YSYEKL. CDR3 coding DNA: TGCGCCAGCAGCCAAGATTCCCCTTACACTGAAGCTTTCTTT. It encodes CASSQDSPYTEAFF.

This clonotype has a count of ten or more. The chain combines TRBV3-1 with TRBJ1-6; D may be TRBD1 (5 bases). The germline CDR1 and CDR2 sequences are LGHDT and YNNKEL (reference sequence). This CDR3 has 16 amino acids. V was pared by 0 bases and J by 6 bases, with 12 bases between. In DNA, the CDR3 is TGTGCCAGCAGCCAAGACAGGGCTTTCCGTAATTCACCCCTCCACTTT. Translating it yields CASSQDRAFRNSPLHF. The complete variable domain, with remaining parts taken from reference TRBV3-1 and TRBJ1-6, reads DTAVSQTPKYLVTQMGNDKSIKCEQNLGHDTMYWYKQDSKKFLKIMFSYNNKELIINETVPNRFSPKSPDKAHLNLHINSLELGDSAVYFCASSQDRAFRNSPLHFGNGTRLTVT.

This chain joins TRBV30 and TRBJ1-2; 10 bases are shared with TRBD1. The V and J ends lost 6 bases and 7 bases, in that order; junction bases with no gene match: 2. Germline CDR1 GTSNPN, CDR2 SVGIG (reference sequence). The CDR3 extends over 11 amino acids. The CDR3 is CACRTGGGYTF. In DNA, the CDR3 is TGTGCCTGCCGGACAGGGGGTGGCTACACCTTC.

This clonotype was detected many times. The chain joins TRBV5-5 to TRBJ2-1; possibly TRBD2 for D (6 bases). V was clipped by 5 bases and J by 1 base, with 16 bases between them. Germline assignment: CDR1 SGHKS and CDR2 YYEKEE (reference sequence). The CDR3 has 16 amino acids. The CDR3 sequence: CASRGTWTPSYNEQFF. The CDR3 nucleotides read TGTGCCAGCAGGGGGACTTGGACACCTTCCTACAATGAGCAGTTCTTC.

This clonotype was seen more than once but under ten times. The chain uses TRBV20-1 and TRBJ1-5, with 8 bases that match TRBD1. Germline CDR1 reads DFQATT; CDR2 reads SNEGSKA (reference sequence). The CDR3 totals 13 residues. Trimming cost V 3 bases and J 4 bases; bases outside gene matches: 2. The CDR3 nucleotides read TGCAGTGCTAGCGACAGGGGTAATCAGCCCCAGCATTTT. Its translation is CSASDRGNQPQHF.

The CDR3 region has the DNA TGTGCCAGCAGTTTTGGTAACAGGGGGAGGGAGACCCAGTACTTC. It translates to CASSFGNRGRETQYF. This sequence joins TRBV28 and TRBJ2-5, with TRBD1 matching over 8 bases. J was trimmed by 5 bases and V by 3 bases; bases with no gene match: 8. Germline CDR1 reads MDHEN; CDR2 reads SYDVKM. The CDR3 totals 15 residues.

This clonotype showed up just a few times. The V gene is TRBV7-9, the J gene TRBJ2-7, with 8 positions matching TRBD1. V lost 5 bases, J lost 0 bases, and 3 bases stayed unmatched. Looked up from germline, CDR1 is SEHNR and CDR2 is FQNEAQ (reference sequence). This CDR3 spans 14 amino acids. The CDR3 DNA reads TGTGCCAGCAGCCACGACAGGGGCTCCTACGAGCAGTACTTC. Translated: CASSHDRGSYEQYF.

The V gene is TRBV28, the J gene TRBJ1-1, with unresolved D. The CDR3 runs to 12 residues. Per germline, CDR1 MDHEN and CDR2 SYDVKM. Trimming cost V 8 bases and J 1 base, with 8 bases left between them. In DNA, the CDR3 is TGTGCCAGCTACGGCTGGAACACTGAAGCTTTCTTT. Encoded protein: CASYGWNTEAFF.

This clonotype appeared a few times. The DNA of the CDR3 is TGTGCCAGCAGCCTTCCCGACAGGGGAGATGGCTACACCTTC. It yields the protein CASSLPDRGDGYTF. The chain links TRBV7-9 to TRBJ1-2; 8 positions match TRBD1. V trimming: 5 bases; J trimming: 6 bases; junction bases outside the gene matches: 8. Looked up from germline, CDR1 is SEHNR and CDR2 is FQNEAQ (reference sequence). CDR3 length: 14 residues. The full variable domain, rest sourced from reference TRBV7-9 and TRBJ1-2, is DTGVSQNPRHKITKRGQNVTFRCDPISEHNRLYWYRQTLGQGPEFLTYFQNEAQLEKSRLLSDRFSAERPKGSFSTLEIQRTEQGDSAMYLCASSLPDRGDGYTFGSGTRLTVV.

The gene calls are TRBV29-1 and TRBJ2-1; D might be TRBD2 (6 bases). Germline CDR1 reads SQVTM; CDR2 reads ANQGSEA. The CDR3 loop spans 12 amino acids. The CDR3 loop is CRGGESYNEQFF. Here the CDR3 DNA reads TGCAGGGGGGGAGAGAGCTACAATGAGCAGTTCTTC.

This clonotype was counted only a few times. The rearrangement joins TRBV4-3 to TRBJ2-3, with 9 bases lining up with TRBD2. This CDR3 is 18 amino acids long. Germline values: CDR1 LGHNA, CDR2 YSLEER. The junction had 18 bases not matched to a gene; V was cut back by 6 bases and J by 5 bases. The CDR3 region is CASRTSFGERGEEDTQYF. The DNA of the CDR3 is TGCGCCAGCAGGACCTCTTTCGGCGAGCGGGGGGAGGAAGATACGCAGTATTTT.

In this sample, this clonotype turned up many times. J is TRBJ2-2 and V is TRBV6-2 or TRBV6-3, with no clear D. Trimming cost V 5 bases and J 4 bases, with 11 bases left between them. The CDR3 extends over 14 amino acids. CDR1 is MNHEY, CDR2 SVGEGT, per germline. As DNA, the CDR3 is TGTGCCAGCAGTCATATAAATCCCACCGGGGAGCTGTTTTTT. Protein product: CASSHINPTGELFF.

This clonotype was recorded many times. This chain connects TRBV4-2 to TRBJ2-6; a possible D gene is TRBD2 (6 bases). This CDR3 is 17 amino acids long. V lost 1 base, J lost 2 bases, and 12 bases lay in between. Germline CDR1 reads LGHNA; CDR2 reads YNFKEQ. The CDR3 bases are TGTGCCAGCAGCCAAGCCGGGGGTGGGGCTGGGGCCAACGTCCTGACTTTC. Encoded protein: CASSQAGGGAGANVLTF.

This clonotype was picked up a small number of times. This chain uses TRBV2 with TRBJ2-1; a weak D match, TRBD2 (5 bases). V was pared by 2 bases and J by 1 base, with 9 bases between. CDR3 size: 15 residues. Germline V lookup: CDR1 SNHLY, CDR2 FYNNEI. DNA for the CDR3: TGTGCCAGCAGTGAATCTGTAGCGTCCTACAATGAGCAGTTCTTC. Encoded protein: CASSESVASYNEQFF.

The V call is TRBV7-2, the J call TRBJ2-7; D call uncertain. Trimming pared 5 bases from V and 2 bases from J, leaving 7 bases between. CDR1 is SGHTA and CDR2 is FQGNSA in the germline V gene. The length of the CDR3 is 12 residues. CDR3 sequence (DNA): TGTGCCAGCAGCAAAGGGCCCTACGAGCAGTACTTC. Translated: CASSKGPYEQYF. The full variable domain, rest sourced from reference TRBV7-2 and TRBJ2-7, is GAGVSQSPSNKVTEKGKDVELRCDPISGHTALYWYRQSLGQGLEFLIYFQGNSAPDKSGLPSDRFSAERTGGSVSTLTIQRTQQEDSAVYLCASSKGPYEQYFGPGTRLTVT.

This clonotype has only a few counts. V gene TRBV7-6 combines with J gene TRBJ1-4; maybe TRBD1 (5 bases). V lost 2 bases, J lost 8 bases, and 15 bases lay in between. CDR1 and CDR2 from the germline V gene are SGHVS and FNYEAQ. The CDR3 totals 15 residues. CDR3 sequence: CASSLWTGVREKLFF. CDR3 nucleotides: TGTGCCAGCAGCTTATGGACGGGGGTGAGGGAAAAACTGTTTTTT.

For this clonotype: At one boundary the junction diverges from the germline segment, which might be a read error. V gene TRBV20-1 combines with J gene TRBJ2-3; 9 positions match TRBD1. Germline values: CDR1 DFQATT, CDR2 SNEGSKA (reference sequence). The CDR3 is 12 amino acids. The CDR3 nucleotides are TGCAGTGCTAGAGGGGACAGGGCAGATACGCAGTTT. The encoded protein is CSARGDRADTQF.

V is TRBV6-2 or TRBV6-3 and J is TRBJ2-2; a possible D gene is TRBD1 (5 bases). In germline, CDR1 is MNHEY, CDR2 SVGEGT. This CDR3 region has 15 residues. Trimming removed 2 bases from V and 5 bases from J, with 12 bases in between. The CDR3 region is CASSYRGPVTGELFF. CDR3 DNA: TGTGCCAGCAGTTACAGGGGCCCCGTTACCGGGGAGCTGTTTTTT.